This T cell receptor (beta chain) was identified in a study of cytomegalovirus exposure and HLA in healthy donors. Broader study findings: TCR beta chains numbering some 160 were designated cytomegalovirus-associated. A few CMV-associated chains proved CMV antigen-specific in vitro.

Concerning this clone itself: Its specificity is not known.

Produced via immunoSEQ multiplex PCR; TCRdb's table is partial and in-frame only. The sample shows about 120,000 clones, approximately 81% of them seen only once. CDR3 length: 14 amino acids. Losses at the gene ends were 1 base for V and 8 bases for J; bases not matched to a gene: 5. In germline, CDR1 is SEHNR, CDR2 FQNEAQ (reference sequence). The genes are TRBV7-9 and TRBJ1-2; TRBD1 agrees at 9 bases. The origin of this receptor is a young woman in good health and CMV-seronegative. Source material: PBMCs. CDR3 region: CASSLGGTGTGYTF. The DNA of the CDR3 is TGTGCCAGCAGCTTAGGGGGGACAGGGACAGGCTACACCTTC.